This TCR beta chain was found in a study of shared T cell receptors in the human thymus. Profiling relied on immunoSEQ multiplex PCR, and the TCRdb table lists in-frame clones only, not all of them. This repertoire shows 550,000 to 800,000 clones, 70% to 90% found once; its top ten account for around 0.0094%. The length of the CDR3 is 15 residues. With 1 base clipped from V and 0 bases from J, the junction kept 3 bases outside the gene matches. CDR1 and CDR2 from the germline V gene are KGHSH and LQKENI. In addition, the sample was reused for a study of human thymus T cells. In that study: Among the donors, all were healthy Finnish infants having corrective surgery for congenital heart defects. Corrective cardiac surgery supplied the resected thymus tissue. There appeared to be biased usage of V and J genes in thymic and blood repertoires. Related research reported highly overlapping thymic repertoires among unrelated individuals.

The rearrangement uses TRBV18 and TRBJ2-7; 7 bases line up with TRBD1. The TCR originated in a girl under three years old with a congenital heart defect. Sequenced: thymocytes. The CDR3 is CASSPRTGDSYEQYF. CDR3 sequence (DNA): TGTGCCAGCTCACCACGGACAGGAGACTCCTACGAGCAGTACTTC.